This TCR beta chain is from a study of T cells after yellow fever vaccination. TCRdb reprocessed the 5' RACE reads via MiXCR and lists one record per CDR3 protein. Of approximately 120,000 distinct CDR3 sequences in the sample, nearly 7.5% were seen once. The CDR3 sequence is 12 residues long. Trimming pared 2 bases from V and 11 bases from J, leaving 10 bases between. Germline V gene lookup returns CDR1 MDHEN and CDR2 SYDVKM. To note about this clonotype: A clone one base away is much larger, so this may be a read error.

This chain links TRBV28 with TRBJ2-1; D uncertain. This specimen was CD4+ T cells sorted from PBMCs, taken less than 11 days after the first yellow fever vaccination. The clonotype was recovered from a man aged 18 to 29 who received the YFV17D yellow fever vaccine. The CDR3 reads CASSLKGSKQFF. CDR3 in DNA: TGTGCCAGCAGTTTAAAGGGCTCTAAGCAGTTCTTC.